This note documents a single T cell receptor (beta chain) sequence. The entry originates in a study of shared clonotypes between healthy human individuals. Sequencing was performed with immunoSEQ multiplex PCR; in TCRdb, only in-frame clones are kept and a portion is missing. In the table there are more than 2 million clones, roughly 95% of which are singletons. The V end was cut by 4 bases, the J end by 1 base, with 4 bases between. Looked up from germline, CDR1 is MNHNS and CDR2 is SASEGT. There are 12 residues in the CDR3. The clonotype comes from a man younger than 30 in good health. The sequenced sample was naive CD4+ T cells sorted from blood. The sample's subset: CD45RA+ positively selected. The chain couples TRBV6-1 to TRBJ1-1, with D unresolved. CDR3 DNA sequence: TGTGCCAGCAGTGGTAAGAACACTGAAGCTTTCTTT. This gives the protein CASSGKNTEAFF.